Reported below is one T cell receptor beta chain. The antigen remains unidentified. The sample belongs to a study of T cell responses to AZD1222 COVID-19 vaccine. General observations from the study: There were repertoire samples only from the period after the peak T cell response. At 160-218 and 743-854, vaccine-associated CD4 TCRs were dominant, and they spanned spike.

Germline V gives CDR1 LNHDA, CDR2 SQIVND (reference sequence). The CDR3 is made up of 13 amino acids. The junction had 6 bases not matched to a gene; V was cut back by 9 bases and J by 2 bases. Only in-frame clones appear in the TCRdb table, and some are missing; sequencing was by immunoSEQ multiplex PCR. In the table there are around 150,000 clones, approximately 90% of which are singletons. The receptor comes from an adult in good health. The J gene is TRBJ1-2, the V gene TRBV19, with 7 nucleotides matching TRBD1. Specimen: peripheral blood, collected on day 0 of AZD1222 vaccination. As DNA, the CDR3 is TGTGCCAGCAACCAGGGACAGAACTATGGCTACACCTTC. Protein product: CASNQGQNYGYTF.